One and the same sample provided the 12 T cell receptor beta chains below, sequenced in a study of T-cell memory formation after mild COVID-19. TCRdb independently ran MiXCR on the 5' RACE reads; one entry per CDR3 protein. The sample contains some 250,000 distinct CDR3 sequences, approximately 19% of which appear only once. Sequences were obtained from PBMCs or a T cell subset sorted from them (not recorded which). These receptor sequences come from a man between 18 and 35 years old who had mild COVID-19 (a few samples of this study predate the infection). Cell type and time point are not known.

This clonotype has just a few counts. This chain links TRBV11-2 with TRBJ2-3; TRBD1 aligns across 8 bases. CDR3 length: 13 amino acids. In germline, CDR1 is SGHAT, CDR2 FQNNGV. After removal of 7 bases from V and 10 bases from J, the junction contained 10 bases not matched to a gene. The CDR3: CASNPTGEISQYF. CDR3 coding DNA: TGTGCCAGCAACCCGACAGGGGAGATCTCGCAGTATTTT. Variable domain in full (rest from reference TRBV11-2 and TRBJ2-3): EAGVAQSPRYKIIEKRQSVAFWCNPISGHATLYWYQQILGQGPKLLIQFQNNGVVDDSQLPKDRFSAERLKGVDSTLKIQPAKLEDSAVYLCASNPTGEISQYFGPGTRLTVL.

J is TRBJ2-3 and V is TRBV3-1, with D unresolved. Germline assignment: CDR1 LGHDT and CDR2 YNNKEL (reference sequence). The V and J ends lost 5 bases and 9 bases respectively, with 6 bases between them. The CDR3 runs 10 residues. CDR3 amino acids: CASSGRTQYF. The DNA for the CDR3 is TGTGCCAGCAGCGGGCGGACGCAGTATTTT.

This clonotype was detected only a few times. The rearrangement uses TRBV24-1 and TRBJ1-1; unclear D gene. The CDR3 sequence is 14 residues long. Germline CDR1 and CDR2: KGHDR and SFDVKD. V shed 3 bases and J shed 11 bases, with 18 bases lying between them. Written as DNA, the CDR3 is TGTGCCACCAGTGATCCATCCGTATCCGGGAGCGCTTTCTTT. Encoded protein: CATSDPSVSGSAFF.

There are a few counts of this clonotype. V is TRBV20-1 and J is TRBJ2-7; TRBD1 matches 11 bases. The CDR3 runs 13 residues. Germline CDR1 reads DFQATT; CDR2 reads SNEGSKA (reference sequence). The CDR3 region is CILPGQGDHEQYV. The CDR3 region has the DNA TGCATCCTACCGGGACAGGGGGACCACGAGCAGTACGTC.

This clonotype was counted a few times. CDR3 protein: CASSQDRTGYYSPLHF. The CDR3 region has the DNA TGCGCCAGCAGCCAAGATCGGACAGGGTATTATTCACCCCTCCACTTT. The genes are TRBV4-3 and TRBJ1-6; 8 bases are shared with TRBD1. CDR1 and CDR2 from the germline V gene are LGHNA and YSLEER. The trim removed 0 bases at V and 8 bases at J, leaving 6 bases unmatched. The CDR3 is made up of 16 amino acids.

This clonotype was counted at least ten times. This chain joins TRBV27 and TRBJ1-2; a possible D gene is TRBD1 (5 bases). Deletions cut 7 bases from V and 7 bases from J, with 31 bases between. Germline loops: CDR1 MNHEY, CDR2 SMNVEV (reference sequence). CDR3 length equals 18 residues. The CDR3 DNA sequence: TGTGCCAGCACCAAGGACCCGGACAATCATCCGGTCAGCGGTGGCTACACCTTC. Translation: CASTKDPDNHPVSGGYTF.

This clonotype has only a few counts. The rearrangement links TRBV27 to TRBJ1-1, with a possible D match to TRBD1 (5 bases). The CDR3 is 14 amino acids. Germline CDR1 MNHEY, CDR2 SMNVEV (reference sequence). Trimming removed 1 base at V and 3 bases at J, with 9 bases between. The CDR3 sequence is CASSLYRTYTEAFF. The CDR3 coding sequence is TGTGCCAGCAGTTTATATCGGACATACACTGAAGCTTTCTTT.

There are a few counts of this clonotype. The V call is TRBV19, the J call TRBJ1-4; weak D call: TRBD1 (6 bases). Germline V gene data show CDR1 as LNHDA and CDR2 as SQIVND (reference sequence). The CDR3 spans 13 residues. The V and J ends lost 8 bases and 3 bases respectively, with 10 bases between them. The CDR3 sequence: CASQQGPNEKLFF. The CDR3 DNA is TGTGCCAGTCAACAGGGACCTAATGAAAAACTGTTTTTT.

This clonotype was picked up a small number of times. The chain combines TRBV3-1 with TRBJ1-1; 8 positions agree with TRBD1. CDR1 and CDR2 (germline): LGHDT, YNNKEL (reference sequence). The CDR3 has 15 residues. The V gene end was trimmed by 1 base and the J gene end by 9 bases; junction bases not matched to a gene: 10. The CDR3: CASSQVPTGGSKAFF. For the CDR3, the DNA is TGTGCCAGCAGCCAAGTACCCACAGGGGGGAGTAAAGCTTTCTTT.

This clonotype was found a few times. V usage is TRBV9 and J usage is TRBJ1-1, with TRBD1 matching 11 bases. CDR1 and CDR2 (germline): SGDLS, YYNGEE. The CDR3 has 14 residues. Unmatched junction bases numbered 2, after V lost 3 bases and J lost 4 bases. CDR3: CASSGGQGATEAFF. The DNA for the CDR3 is TGTGCCAGCAGCGGCGGACAGGGGGCCACTGAAGCTTTCTTT. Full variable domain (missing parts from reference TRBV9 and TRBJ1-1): DSGVTQTPKHLITATGQRVTLRCSPRSGDLSVYWYQQSLDQGLQFLIQYYNGEERAKGNILERFSAQQFPDLHSELNLSSLELGDSALYFCASSGGQGATEAFFGQGTRLTVV.

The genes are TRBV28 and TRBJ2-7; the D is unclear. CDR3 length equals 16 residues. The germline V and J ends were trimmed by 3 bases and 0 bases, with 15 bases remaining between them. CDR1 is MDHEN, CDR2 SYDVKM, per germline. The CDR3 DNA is TGTGCCAGCAGTTTGCCCCCCAGCCTAAGCTCCTACGAGCAGTACTTC. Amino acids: CASSLPPSLSSYEQYF.

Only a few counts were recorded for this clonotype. The CDR3: CASSLATANTGELFF. CDR3 coding DNA: TGTGCCAGCAGCTTAGCTACCGCGAACACCGGGGAGCTGTTTTTT. The chain recombines TRBV7-9 with TRBJ2-2; D uncertain. Germline CDR1 is SEHNR and CDR2 is FQNEAQ (reference sequence). Trimming cost V 0 bases and J 0 bases, with 5 bases left between them. The length of the CDR3 is 15 residues.